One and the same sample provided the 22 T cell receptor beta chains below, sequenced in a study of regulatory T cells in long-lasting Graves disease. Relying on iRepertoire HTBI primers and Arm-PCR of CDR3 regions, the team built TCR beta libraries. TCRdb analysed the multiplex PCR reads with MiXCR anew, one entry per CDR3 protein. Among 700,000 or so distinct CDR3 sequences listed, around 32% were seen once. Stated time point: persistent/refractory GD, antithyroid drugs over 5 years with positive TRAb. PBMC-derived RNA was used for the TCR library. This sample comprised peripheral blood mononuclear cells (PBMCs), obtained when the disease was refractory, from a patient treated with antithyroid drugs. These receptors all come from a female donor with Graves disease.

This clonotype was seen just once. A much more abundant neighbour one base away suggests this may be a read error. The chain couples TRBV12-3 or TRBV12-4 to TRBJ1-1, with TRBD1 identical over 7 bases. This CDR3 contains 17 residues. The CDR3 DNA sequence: TGTGTCAGCAGTTCCCGACAGGGAGGTACTGGAAACACTGAAGCTTTCTTT. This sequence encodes CVSSSRQGGTGNTEAFF.

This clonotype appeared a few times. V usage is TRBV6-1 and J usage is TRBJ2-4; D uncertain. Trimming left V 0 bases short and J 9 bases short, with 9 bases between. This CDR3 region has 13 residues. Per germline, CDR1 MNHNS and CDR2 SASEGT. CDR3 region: CASSEALGSIQYF. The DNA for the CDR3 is TGTGCCAGCAGTGAAGCGCTAGGGTCCATTCAGTACTTC.

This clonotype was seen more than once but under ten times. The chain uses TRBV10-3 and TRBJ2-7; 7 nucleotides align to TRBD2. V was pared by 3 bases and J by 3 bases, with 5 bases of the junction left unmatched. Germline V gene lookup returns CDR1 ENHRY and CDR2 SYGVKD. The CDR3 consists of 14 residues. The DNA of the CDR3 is TGTGCCATCAGTGAAGGCGGGAGTAGCTACGAGCAGTACTTC. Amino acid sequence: CAISEGGSSYEQYF.

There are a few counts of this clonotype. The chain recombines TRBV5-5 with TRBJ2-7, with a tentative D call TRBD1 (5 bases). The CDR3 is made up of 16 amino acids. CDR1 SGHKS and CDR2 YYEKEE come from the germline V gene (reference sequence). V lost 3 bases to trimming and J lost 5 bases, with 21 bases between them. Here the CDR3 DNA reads TGTGCCAGCAGCTCGAGTAGGACAACCCGTCAACACGAGCAGTACTTC. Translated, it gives CASSSSRTTRQHEQYF.

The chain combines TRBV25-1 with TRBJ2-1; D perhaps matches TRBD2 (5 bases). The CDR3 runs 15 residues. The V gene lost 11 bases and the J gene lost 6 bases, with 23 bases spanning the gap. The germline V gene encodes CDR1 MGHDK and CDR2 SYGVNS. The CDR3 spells CAGTRRMKFGNEQFF. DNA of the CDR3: TGTGCCGGCACGCGGAGGATGAAATTCGGCAATGAGCAGTTCTTC.

CDR3 in DNA: TGCAGTTTCTCCGGGAGAGTGGACTCCGTCAATGAGCAGTTCTTC. Translating it yields CSFSGRVDSVNEQFF. The V and J genes are TRBV20-1 and TRBJ2-1; D perhaps matches TRBD2 (6 bases). V lost 8 bases, J lost 6 bases, and 23 bases lay in between. CDR3 length: 15 amino acids. The germline gives CDR1 DFQATT, CDR2 SNEGSKA (reference sequence).

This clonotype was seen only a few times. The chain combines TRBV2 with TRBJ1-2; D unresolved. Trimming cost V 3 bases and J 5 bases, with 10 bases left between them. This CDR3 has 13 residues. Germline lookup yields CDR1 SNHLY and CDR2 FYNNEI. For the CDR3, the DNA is TGTGCCAGCAGTGACTGGAGGGAATATGGCTACACCTTC. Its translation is CASSDWREYGYTF.

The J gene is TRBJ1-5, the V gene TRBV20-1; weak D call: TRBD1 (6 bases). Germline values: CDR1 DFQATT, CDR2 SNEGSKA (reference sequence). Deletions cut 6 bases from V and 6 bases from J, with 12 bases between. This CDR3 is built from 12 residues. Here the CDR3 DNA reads TGCAGTGCCCATGGGGGGCCTCAGCCCCAGCATTTT. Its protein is CSAHGGPQPQHF.

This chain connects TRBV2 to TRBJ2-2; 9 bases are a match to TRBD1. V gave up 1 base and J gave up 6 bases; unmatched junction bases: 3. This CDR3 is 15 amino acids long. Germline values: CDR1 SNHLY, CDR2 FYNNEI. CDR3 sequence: CASSEGTGDPGELFF. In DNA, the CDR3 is TGTGCCAGCAGTGAAGGGACAGGGGATCCCGGGGAGCTGTTTTTT.

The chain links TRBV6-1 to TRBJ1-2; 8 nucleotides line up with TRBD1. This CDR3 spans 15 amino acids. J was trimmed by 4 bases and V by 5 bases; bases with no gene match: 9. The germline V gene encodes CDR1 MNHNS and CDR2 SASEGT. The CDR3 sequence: CASSPRTGSGYGYTF. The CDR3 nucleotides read TGTGCCAGCAGTCCCCGGACAGGGAGCGGCTATGGCTACACCTTC.

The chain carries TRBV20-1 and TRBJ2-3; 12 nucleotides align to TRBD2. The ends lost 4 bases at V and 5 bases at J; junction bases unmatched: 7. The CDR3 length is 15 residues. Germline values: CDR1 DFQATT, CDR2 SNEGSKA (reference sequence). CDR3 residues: CSATTSGRSQDTQYF. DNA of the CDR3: TGCAGTGCTACGACTAGCGGGAGAAGTCAAGATACGCAGTATTTT.

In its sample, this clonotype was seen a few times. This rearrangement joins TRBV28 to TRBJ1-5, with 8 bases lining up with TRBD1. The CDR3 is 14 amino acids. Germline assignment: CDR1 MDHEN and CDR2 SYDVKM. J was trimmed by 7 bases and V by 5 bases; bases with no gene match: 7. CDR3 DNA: TGTGCCAGCAGTGACGGACAGGGTGGACAGCCCCAGCATTTT. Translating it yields CASSDGQGGQPQHF.

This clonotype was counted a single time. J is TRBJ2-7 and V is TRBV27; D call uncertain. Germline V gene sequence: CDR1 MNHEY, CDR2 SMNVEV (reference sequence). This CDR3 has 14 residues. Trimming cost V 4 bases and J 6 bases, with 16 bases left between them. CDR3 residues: CASSSLGRLSEQYF. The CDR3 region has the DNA TGTGCCAGCAGTTCCCTAGGACGGCTTAGCGAGCAGTACTTC.

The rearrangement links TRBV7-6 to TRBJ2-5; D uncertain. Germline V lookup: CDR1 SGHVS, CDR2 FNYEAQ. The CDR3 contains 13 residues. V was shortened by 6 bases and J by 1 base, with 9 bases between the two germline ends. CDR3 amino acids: CASRTWLQETQYF. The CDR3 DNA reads TGTGCCAGCAGGACTTGGCTCCAAGAGACCCAGTACTTC. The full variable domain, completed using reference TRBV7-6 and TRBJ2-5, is GAGVSQSPRYKVTKRGQDVALRCDPISGHVSLYWYRQALGQGPEFLTYFNYEAQQDKSGLPNDRFSAERPEGSISTLTIQRTEQRDSAMYRCASRTWLQETQYFGPGTRLLVL.

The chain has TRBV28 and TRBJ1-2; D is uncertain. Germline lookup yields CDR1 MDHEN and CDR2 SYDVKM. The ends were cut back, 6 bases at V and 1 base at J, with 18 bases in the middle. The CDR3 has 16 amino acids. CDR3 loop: CASSSPRLWVNYGYTF. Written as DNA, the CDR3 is TGTGCCAGCAGCTCCCCCCGTTTGTGGGTTAACTATGGCTACACCTTC.

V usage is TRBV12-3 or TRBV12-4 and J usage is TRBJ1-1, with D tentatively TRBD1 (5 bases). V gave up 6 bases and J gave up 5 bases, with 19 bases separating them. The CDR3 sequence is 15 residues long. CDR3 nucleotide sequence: TGTGCCAGCAGCTTAAATGGGGCAGTAGGGACTGAAGCTTTCTTT. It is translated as CASSLNGAVGTEAFF.

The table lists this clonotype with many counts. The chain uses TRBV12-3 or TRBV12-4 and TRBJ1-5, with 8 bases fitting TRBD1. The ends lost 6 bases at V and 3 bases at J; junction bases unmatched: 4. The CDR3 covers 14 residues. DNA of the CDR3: TGTGCCAGCAGCCCGGGACAGGTCAATCAGCCCCAGCATTTT. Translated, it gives CASSPGQVNQPQHF.

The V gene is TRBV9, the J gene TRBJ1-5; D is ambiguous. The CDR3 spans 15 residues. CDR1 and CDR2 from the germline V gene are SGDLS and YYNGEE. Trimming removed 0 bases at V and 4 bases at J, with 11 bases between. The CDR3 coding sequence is TGTGCCAGCAGCGTAGGAGGCAGTGTGAATCAGCCCCAGCATTTT. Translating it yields CASSVGGSVNQPQHF.

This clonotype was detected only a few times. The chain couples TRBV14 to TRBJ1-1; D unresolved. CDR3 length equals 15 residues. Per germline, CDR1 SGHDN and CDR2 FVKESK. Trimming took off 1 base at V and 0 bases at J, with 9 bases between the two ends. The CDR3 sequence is CASSQVRRMNTEAFF. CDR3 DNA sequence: TGTGCCAGCAGCCAAGTTAGACGGATGAACACTGAAGCTTTCTTT.

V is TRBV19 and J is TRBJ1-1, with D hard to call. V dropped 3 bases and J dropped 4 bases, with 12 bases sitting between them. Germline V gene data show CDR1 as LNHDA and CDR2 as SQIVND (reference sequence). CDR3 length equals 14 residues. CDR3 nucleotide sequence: TGTGCCAGTAGTATTACTATCGGGATCACTGAAGCTTTCTTT. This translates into CASSITIGITEAFF.

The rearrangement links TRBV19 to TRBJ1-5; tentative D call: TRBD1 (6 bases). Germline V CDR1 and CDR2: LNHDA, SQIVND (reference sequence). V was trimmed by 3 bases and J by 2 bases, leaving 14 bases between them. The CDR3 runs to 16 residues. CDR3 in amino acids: CASSIKAGEGNQPQHF. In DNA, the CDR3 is TGTGCCAGTAGTATTAAGGCAGGGGAAGGCAATCAGCCCCAGCATTTT.

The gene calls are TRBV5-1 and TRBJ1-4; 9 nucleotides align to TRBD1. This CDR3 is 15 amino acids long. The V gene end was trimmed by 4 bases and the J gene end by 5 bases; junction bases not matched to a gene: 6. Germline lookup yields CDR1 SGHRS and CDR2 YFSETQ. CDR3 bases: TGCGCCAGCAGCAATCGGACAGGGGTAAATGAAAAACTGTTTTTT. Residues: CASSNRTGVNEKLFF.